This paragraph covers one T cell receptor beta chain sequence. The junction and the germline gene differ at one end; a read error may be behind it. The sample is drawn from a study of T cells in Graves' hyperthyroidism and ophthalmopathy. Diagnosing involved the use of clinical symptoms, serum thyroxine and TRAb, thyroid ultrasound and orbital computed tomography. Source material for PBMCs was more than 9.5 ml fresh peripheral blood. The source material, RNA transcripts, was used to amplify TCR beta CDR3 regions. The TCR CDR3 first-round RT-PCR relied on the HTBI primer set. TCRdb analysed the multiplex PCR reads with MiXCR anew, one entry per CDR3 protein. This table has around 350,000 distinct CDR3 sequences, 20% to 25% appearing once. The CDR3 contains 14 residues. CDR1 MNHEY and CDR2 SVGAGI come from the germline V gene.

The chain joins TRBV6-5 to TRBJ2-3, with D unclear. The sequence was obtained from a man aged 50 to 59 with Graves' hyperthyroidism. The sample was blood. This chain's CDR3 is CASSLLGPPDTRYF. The DNA of the CDR3 is TGTGCCAGCAGTCTCCTCGGGCCACCCGATACGCGGTATTTT.